The sequence of this TCR beta chain was determined in a study of shared clonotypes between healthy human individuals. Overall study context: Per donor, three plates held CD4 naive cells, three held CD4 memory, two held CD8 naive and one held CD8 memory.

Using immunoSEQ multiplex PCR, the repertoire was profiled, and TCRdb retains in-frame clones only, with some absent. The sample consists of about 1,900,000 clones, approximately 94% of them appearing once. The CDR3 runs 15 residues. V trimming: 2 bases; J trimming: 7 bases; junction bases outside the gene matches: 7. CDR1 LGHNA and CDR2 YNFKEQ come from the germline V gene. Naive CD8 populations comprised CD45RO-negative cells positively selected for CCR7, excluding terminally differentiated effector memory CD45RA+ cells. Sequenced sample: naive CD8+ T cells sorted from blood. The TCR sequence derives from a man aged 18 to 30 in good health. The chain recombines TRBV4-2 with TRBJ1-1; 10 bases match TRBD1. CDR3 protein: CASSQPGTGVVEAFF. CDR3 DNA sequence: TGTGCCAGCAGCCAACCCGGGACAGGGGTAGTTGAAGCTTTCTTT.